This T cell receptor beta chain was obtained from a study of T cells expressing NK-cell markers (dated by TCRdb to the early 2020s). At the level of the whole study: TCR beta-chain repertoires were profiled in sorted CD3+CD56+NKG2C+, CD3+CD56+NKG2C- and CD3+CD56-NKG2C+ T-cell subsets from about 8 donors. Most of the eight sequenced donors were HCMV-seropositive and one was HCMV-seronegative. All eight donors whose samples were sequenced were randomly selected healthy volunteers, three of them men and five women. The libraries were sequenced on Illumina HiSeq 2000/2500, MiSeq or NextSeq, producing 2 x 150 bp reads. Broad study findings and their caveats: Whether the expanded NKG2C-expressing T cell clones were specific for HCMV antigens was left unclear. Those dominant clonotypes were again the most abundant among CD3+CD56-NKG2C+ cells in several donors, at roughly 25-60.1%. In several donors, the dominant CD3+CD56+NKG2C+ clonotypes were found to rank among the top 10 CD8+ clonotypes and to make up about 1.0-7.0% of CD8+ T cells.

Sequenced on an Illumina HiSeq 2000. 5'RACE template switching, by which a universal primer site and unique molecular identifiers were added, was used to make TCR beta cDNA libraries. cDNA synthesis was primed from the TCR beta constant segment and was followed by two successive PCR amplification steps. The original methods were these. Reads were demultiplexed and grouped by UMI with MIGEC, and clonotypes were assembled and quantified with MiTCR. To exclude erroneous sequences, any TCR cDNA sequence not supported by at least two reads was discarded. Downstream repertoire analysis used the tcR package, and clonotypes were matched across fractions by CDR3 nucleotide sequence plus V segment. VDJmatch was used to annotate antigen specificity against VDJdb, with one amino acid substitution in CDR3 allowed. The reads underwent TCRdb reprocessing, giving one record for each CDR3 protein sequence and no DNA. The authors' filters were not applied to this entry. The table of this sample itemizes roughly 430,000 distinct CDR3 sequences. The ten largest clonotypes hold 7.3% of the sample.

HCMV serostatus was determined by detecting HCMV-specific IgG in serum with a commercial ELISA kit. Ficoll density gradient centrifugation was used to isolate peripheral blood mononuclear cells from blood. As for this clonotype: Its antigen is still unknown.

Sequenced material: blood T cells: a sorted CD56 or NKG2C T cell subset, CD4+ or CD8+ T cells, or bulk PBMC T cells (not recorded which). The receptor's source is a woman between 18 and 70 years old in good health.

This receptor has the CDR3 CSAWGYTDTQYF. This receptor chain uses TRBV20-1 and TRBJ2-3; TCRdb gives TRBD1 as the D gene, but with no DNA this cannot be confirmed. From the cysteine through the phenylalanine, the CDR3 covers 12 amino acids. No DNA is given. According to the germline V gene (reference sequence), CDR1 reads DFQATT and CDR2 reads SNEGSKA.